These 22 T cell receptor beta chains share one sample of origin, sequenced in a study of cytomegalovirus exposure and HLA in healthy donors. PCR was performed using 60 Vbeta and 13 Jbeta primers. The table came from immunoSEQ multiplex PCR; TCRdb's copy has only in-frame clones and leaves some out. The table lists roughly 200,000 clones, approximately 79% of them singletons, with approximately 4.4% in the top ten. The material sequenced was PBMCs. All receptors come from a woman in her 30s in good health and CMV-seropositive.

The CDR3 bases are TGTGCCAGCAGCGCCGTGGGGGGGCCGGGCGAGCAGTACTTC. This codes for CASSAVGGPGEQYF. The chain couples TRBV9 to TRBJ2-7, with D perhaps matching TRBD2 (7 bases). Between the trimmed V and J ends, which lost 3 bases and 6 bases, there was a span of 16 bases. Germline CDR1 SGDLS, CDR2 YYNGEE. The CDR3 has 14 residues.

This chain links TRBV5-6 with TRBJ2-7; possible D gene TRBD2, 6 bases. V was shortened by 4 bases and J by 3 bases, with 11 bases between the two germline ends. The length of the CDR3 is 13 residues. Germline V gene lookup returns CDR1 SGHDT and CDR2 YYEEEE. The CDR3 sequence is CASSISGSYEQYF. CDR3 nucleotide sequence: TGTGCCAGCAGCATCTCCGGGAGCTACGAGCAGTACTTC.

The chain combines TRBV29-1 with TRBJ1-5; D ambiguous. The CDR3 consists of 12 residues. From germline, CDR1 is SQVTM and CDR2 ANQGSEA. The V end was cut by 4 bases, the J end by 8 bases, with 12 bases between. CDR3 bases: TGCAGCGTTGGCCGGGCCGGGGAGCCCCAGCATTTT. Protein sequence: CSVGRAGEPQHF.

This clone was detected only once. The same CDR3 can be traced to other DNA sequences in this sample. The rearrangement links TRBV9 to TRBJ2-7; the D gene is possibly TRBD2 (5 bases). There are 13 residues in the CDR3. The V end lost 3 bases, the J end lost 3 bases, and 10 bases lay between the germline ends. The germline gives CDR1 SGDLS, CDR2 YYNGEE. The CDR3 region is CASSASGGYEQYF. The CDR3 DNA follows: TGTGCCAGCAGCGCGAGCGGCGGCTACGAGCAGTACTTC.

The CDR3 nucleotides are TGTGCCAGCAGTGACCTGACAGGGGGCAACGAGCAGTACTTC. This encodes CASSDLTGGNEQYF. This sequence joins TRBV2 and TRBJ2-7, with 10 bases that match TRBD1. With V trimmed by 3 bases and J by 5 bases, 4 bases remained unmatched. In germline, CDR1 is SNHLY, CDR2 FYNNEI. CDR3 size: 14 residues.

V and J are TRBV18 and TRBJ2-7; the D gene is possibly TRBD1 (6 bases). Germline V gene lookup returns CDR1 KGHSH and CDR2 LQKENI. The CDR3 runs 15 residues. V shed 5 bases and J shed 5 bases, with 19 bases lying between them. The CDR3 region is CASSSWGQGGDEQYF. CDR3 DNA: TGTGCCAGCTCATCTTGGGGGCAGGGTGGAGACGAGCAGTACTTC. The full variable domain, its missing parts supplied by reference TRBV18 and TRBJ2-7, is NAGVMQNPRHLVRRRGQEARLRCSPMKGHSHVYWYRQLPEEGLKFMVYLQKENIIDESGMPKERFSAEFPKEGPSILRIQQVVRGDSAAYFCASSSWGQGGDEQYFGPGTRLTVT.

Here the CDR3 reads CASSLQRGGRNIQYF. The CDR3 DNA follows: TGTGCCAGCAGCTTACAGCGGGGGGGCCGAAACATTCAGTACTTC. The chain joins TRBV7-9 to TRBJ2-4; 10 bases are a match to TRBD2. The germline CDR1 and CDR2 sequences are SEHNR and FQNEAQ (reference sequence). The CDR3 has 15 residues. V lost 2 bases to trimming and J lost 6 bases; unmatched junction nucleotides: 4.

This chain joins TRBV6-6 and TRBJ2-3, with D perhaps matching TRBD1 (6 bases). CDR1 is MNHNY and CDR2 is SVGAGI in the germline V gene (reference sequence). Trimming removed 7 bases at V and 5 bases at J, with 19 bases between. This CDR3 has 15 amino acids. The CDR3 spells CASNRFNRVGDTQYF. The CDR3 DNA reads TGTGCCAGCAACAGATTCAACAGGGTGGGAGATACGCAGTATTTT.

This clone was counted between two and nine times. This sequence joins TRBV5-4 and TRBJ2-5; a possible D gene is TRBD2 (5 bases). The CDR3 runs to 14 residues. Trimming took 0 bases from V and 7 from J, leaving 13 bases between them. The V gene's germline CDR1 is SGHNT and CDR2 YYREEE (reference sequence). CDR3 amino acids: CASSLDSARGTQYF. Here the CDR3 DNA reads TGTGCCAGCAGCTTGGACTCCGCCCGGGGGACCCAGTACTTC.

V is TRBV5-1 and J is TRBJ1-6; TRBD1 matches at 7 bases. The CDR3 loop spans 16 amino acids. The junction had 4 bases not matched to a gene; V was cut back by 4 bases and J by 0 bases. Germline V gene sequence: CDR1 SGHRS, CDR2 YFSETQ. As DNA, the CDR3 is TGCGCCAGCAGCGGGACAGCGAGCTCCTATAATTCACCCCTCCACTTT. Its protein is CASSGTASSYNSPLHF.

The V and J genes are TRBV19 and TRBJ1-2; 8 bases line up with TRBD1. From germline, CDR1 is LNHDA and CDR2 SQIVND (reference sequence). Trimming cost V 6 bases and J 6 bases; bases outside gene matches: 6. The length of the CDR3 is 13 residues. The CDR3 nucleotides read TGTGCCAGTAGAGTCATGGACAGGGATGGCTACACCTTC. Its translation is CASRVMDRDGYTF.

The rearrangement links TRBV7-9 to TRBJ2-3; a possible D gene is TRBD2 (6 bases). Germline loops: CDR1 SEHNR, CDR2 FQNEAQ (reference sequence). The CDR3 is 14 amino acids. Trimming took off 1 base at V and 5 bases at J, with 10 bases between the two ends. The CDR3 region is CASSLGEGGDTQYF. The DNA of the CDR3 is TGTGCCAGCAGCTTAGGTGAGGGAGGAGATACGCAGTATTTT.

CDR3 DNA sequence: TGTGCCAGCACTCTACGGGGGGGGTACAATCAGCCCCAGCATTTT. Amino acids: CASTLRGGYNQPQHF. This chain connects TRBV6-6 to TRBJ1-5; tentatively, D is TRBD1 (5 bases). The CDR3 sequence is 15 residues long. Germline assignment: CDR1 MNHNY and CDR2 SVGAGI (reference sequence). V dropped 7 bases and J dropped 3 bases, with 16 bases sitting between them.

The V and J genes are TRBV27 and TRBJ2-5; TRBD2 agrees at 11 bases. The V and J ends lost 2 bases and 0 bases, in that order; junction bases with no gene match: 8. The CDR3 sequence is 18 residues long. CDR1 is MNHEY, CDR2 SMNVEV, per germline (reference sequence). For the CDR3, the DNA is TGTGCCAGCAGTTTAAGATCCTCTAGCGGGGGGAACCAAGAGACCCAGTACTTC. This gives the protein CASSLRSSSGGNQETQYF.

This rearrangement joins TRBV27 to TRBJ1-1; TRBD1 might be the D (6 bases). V was pared by 3 bases and J by 1 base, with 18 bases between. In germline, CDR1 is MNHEY, CDR2 SMNVEV (reference sequence). The CDR3 runs to 17 residues. The CDR3 here is CASSFLVGSGENTEAFF. The CDR3 nucleotides read TGTGCCAGCAGTTTTCTAGTGGGATCAGGGGAGAACACTGAAGCTTTCTTT.

This rearrangement joins TRBV21-1 to TRBJ1-6; TRBD1 was called by the table and not checked on the DNA. TRBV21-1 is a pseudogene segment. The CDR3 is 18 amino acids. CDR3 sequence reads: CASSKVEKTGLDNSPLHF. The CDR3, as DNA: TGTGCCAGCAGCAAAGTGGAAAAGACAGGTCTCGATAATTCACCCCTCCACTTT.

The genes are TRBV11-2 and TRBJ2-7, with 14 bases fitting TRBD2. With 1 base clipped from V and 5 bases from J, the junction kept 1 base outside the gene matches. CDR3 length: 15 residues. CDR1 and CDR2 from the germline V gene are SGHAT and FQNNGV. The CDR3 loop is CASSLGTSGRNEQYF. The CDR3 DNA sequence: TGTGCCAGCAGCTTAGGGACTAGCGGGAGGAACGAGCAGTACTTC.

V gene TRBV6-4 combines with J gene TRBJ1-5; tentatively, D is TRBD1 (5 bases). This CDR3 comprises 16 residues. The germline CDR1 and CDR2 sequences are MRHNA and SNTAGT. V lost 2 bases to trimming and J lost 4 bases, with 15 bases between them. CDR3 bases: TGTGCCAGCAGTGACCCGGGGGTATGGCGAAATCAGCCCCAGCATTTT. Translated, it gives CASSDPGVWRNQPQHF.

CDR3 DNA: TGTGCCAGCAGGAGGGACAGGGGTTCCGAAAAACTGTTTTTT. Protein: CASRRDRGSEKLFF. The chain is built from TRBV6-1 and TRBJ1-4; TRBD1 aligns across 10 bases. In germline, CDR1 is MNHNS, CDR2 SASEGT. With V trimmed by 6 bases and J by 8 bases, 6 bases remained unmatched. This CDR3 contains 14 residues.

CDR3 bases: TGTGCCAGCTCGTTTACCAGCGAGGGAAACTACGAGCAGTACTTC. Translation: CASSFTSEGNYEQYF. This chain joins TRBV2 and TRBJ2-7; TRBD2 is a possible D gene (5 bases). Per the germline V gene, CDR1 is SNHLY and CDR2 is FYNNEI. The CDR3 has 15 residues. Trimming took off 8 bases at V and 3 bases at J, with 20 bases between the two ends.

The gene calls are TRBV27 and TRBJ1-1; maybe TRBD1 (6 bases). V lost 2 bases and J lost 7, with 14 bases in between. CDR3 size: 14 residues. From germline, CDR1 is MNHEY and CDR2 SMNVEV (reference sequence). The CDR3 coding sequence is TGTGCCAGCAGTTTAAAGGGCCACAGGGATGAAGCTTTCTTT. This encodes CASSLKGHRDEAFF.

The CDR3 here is CAISDGQSGETQYF. CDR3 in DNA: TGTGCCATCAGTGATGGACAATCAGGGGAGACCCAGTACTTC. V usage is TRBV10-3 and J usage is TRBJ2-5, with D possibly being TRBD1 (5 bases). Germline V lookup: CDR1 ENHRY, CDR2 SYGVKD. V was pared by 3 bases and J by 5 bases, with 13 bases between. The CDR3 is 14 residues long.